Listed below are T cell receptor beta chains from one sample, sequenced in a study of T cell responses to AZD1222 COVID-19 vaccine. Profiled with immunoSEQ multiplex PCR; TCRdb holds only in-frame clones, not every one. In the table there are roughly 200,000 clones, around 93% of which are singletons. The sample consisted of peripheral blood, taken on day 0 of MenACWY control vaccination. Receptor source: an adult in good health. Each CDR3 is given with its conserved first and last residue. The order of the fields is clone size, D gene, V gene, J gene, CDR3 length, CDR3 DNA, CDR3 protein. The D gene is left open where the match is weak. Size is omitted from some rows. Given values are once, few, many or a class for expanded clones.

NA	NA	TRBV6-5	TRBJ2-7	12	TGTGCCAGCAGCTCGGGGCTCTACGAGCAGTACTTC	CASSSGLYEQYF
few	NA	TRBV3-1/TRBV3-2	TRBJ2-4	14	TGTGCCAGCAGCCAGGGCGTCGGAGTGAACATTCAGTACTTC	CASSQGVGVNIQYF
NA	TRBD1	TRBV27	TRBJ1-4	13	TGTGCCAGCGCGAGACAGGGGGGTGAAAAACTGTTTTTT	CASARQGGEKLFF
NA	NA	TRBV6-5	TRBJ1-3	13	TGTGCCAGCAGTCCTTTTTCTGGAAACACCATATATTTT	CASSPFSGNTIYF
NA	TRBD1	TRBV3-1/TRBV3-2	TRBJ1-2	14	TGTGCCAGCAGCCAAGGACAGGGGGCGGTAGGCTACACCTTC	CASSQGQGAVGYTF
once	NA	TRBV27	TRBJ2-4	13	TGTGCCAGCAGTTCTAACAGCCGGAACATTCAGTACTTC	CASSSNSRNIQYF
NA	NA	TRBV7-9	TRBJ1-1	15	TGTGCCAGCAGCTTAGTGGGCCCAAAGAACACTGAAGCTTTCTTT	CASSLVGPKNTEAFF
NA	NA	TRBV3-1/TRBV3-2	TRBJ1-2	15	TGTGCCAGCAGCCAAACGCAACGGGACTGGGATGGCTACACCTTC	CASSQTQRDWDGYTF
NA	TRBD1	TRBV19	TRBJ1-5	16	TGTGCCAGTAGTTCCTACCCCAGGGGGCAGGATCAGCCCCAGCATTTT	CASSSYPRGQDQPQHF
NA	TRBD1	TRBV7-9	TRBJ1-1	16	TGTGCCAGCAGCTCCCTTCCGGGACAGGGGAACACTGAAGCTTTCTTT	CASSSLPGQGNTEAFF
NA	TRBD1	TRBV18	TRBJ1-4	15	TGTGCCAGCTCACCCGGACAGGGGCGGAATGAAAAACTGTTTTTT	CASSPGQGRNEKLFF
NA	NA	TRBV6-1	TRBJ1-5	17	TGTGCCAGCAGTGAAGCACTGTTGAAGGGGCCCAATCAGCCCCAGCATTTT	CASSEALLKGPNQPQHF
NA	TRBD1	TRBV2	TRBJ1-5	12	TGTGCCAGCCAGTCAGGGGGCCAGCCCCAGCATTTT	CASQSGGQPQHF
NA	TRBD2	TRBV4-1	TRBJ2-7	16	TGCGCCAGCAGCCCGCTTGGACTAGCGAACTCCTACGAGCAGTACTTC	CASSPLGLANSYEQYF
NA	NA	TRBV11-2	TRBJ2-5	12	TGTGCCAGCAGCTTAAGTAGAGAGACCCAGTACTTC	CASSLSRETQYF
NA	NA	TRBV3-1/TRBV3-2	TRBJ1-6	14	TGTGCCAGCAGCCAAGAGGCTGGGTATTCACCCCTCCACTTT	CASSQEAGYSPLHF
once	NA	TRBV6-5	TRBJ2-1	13	TGTGCCAGCAGTTACCCCCGGAACAATGAGCAGTTCTTC	CASSYPRNNEQFF